This TCR beta chain was sequenced during a study of STAT3 mutations in large granular lymphocyte leukemia. Regarding the study as a whole: Suggested: STAT3 mutation was not the ancestral event for these clonal expansions. At least one immunodominant TCR beta clonotype appeared in every T-cell large granular lymphocyte leukemia patient. After therapy, about 35% of the 18 patients switched clonotypes, all new clones STAT3 wild type.

Points on this clone: The antigen is undetermined.

There are 14 residues in the CDR3. Germline-derived CDR1 and CDR2 are SGHRS and YFSETQ. The J segment lost 6 bases and the V segment lost 4 bases, leaving 8 bases of the junction unmatched. Clones were sequenced by immunoSEQ multiplex PCR, and TCRdb holds only the in-frame ones, with some missing. The sample records about 4,400 clones, 66% being singletons. The chain is built from TRBV5-1 and TRBJ2-7; 9 positions agree with TRBD1. The sample was peripheral blood mononuclear cells. The clonotype was recovered from a man between 60 and 75 years old with T-cell large granular lymphocyte leukemia. Some clones in this sample may be carry-over from other donors' samples. CDR3 in DNA: TGCGCCAGCAGCGCCGGGACAGGGCGCGGCGAGCAGTACTTC. This sequence encodes CASSAGTGRGEQYF.